This T cell receptor (beta chain) was obtained from a study of OX40 agonist ivuxolimab in advanced cancers. The protocol was immunoSEQ multiplex PCR, while the TCRdb copy is restricted to in-frame clones and leaves out a portion. The data show more than 25,000 clones, around 75% seen once. Trimming pared 1 base from V and 4 bases from J, leaving 13 bases between. This CDR3 is built from 15 residues. The germline V gene encodes CDR1 MGHRA and CDR2 YSYEKL. Findings and caveats of the study: Circulating CD4+ and CD8+ T cells showed clonal expansion by week 6 at 0.1 to 3.0 mg/kg.

As to this clone: Its antigen is currently unknown.

V is TRBV4-1 and J is TRBJ1-2, with unresolved D. The specimen was CD4+ or CD8+ T cells sorted from blood, collected in a trial of the OX40 agonist ivuxolimab. This TCR derives from an adult with an advanced solid tumor such as melanoma, head and neck, liver or kidney cancer. The CDR3: CASSQGGQATYGYTF. The CDR3 DNA is TGCGCCAGCAGCCAAGGGGGTCAGGCGACCTATGGCTACACCTTC.